Presented here are 19 T cell receptor beta chains from one specimen sequenced in a study of cytomegalovirus exposure and HLA in healthy donors. This PCR relied on a set of 60 Vbeta primers and 13 Jbeta primers. Clones were read by immunoSEQ multiplex PCR, and TCRdb kept only the in-frame ones, dropping some. The repertoire has 100,000 to 150,000 clones, over 9.5% of them found once; the top ten carry about 4.6%. The source material was PBMCs. The receptor source for this set is a woman aged 18-29 years in good health and CMV-seropositive.

This clone has more than one count but fewer than ten. This chain uses TRBV7-2 with TRBJ2-2; D call uncertain. Trimming took 2 bases from V and 1 from J, leaving 5 bases between them. This CDR3 has 14 amino acids. Germline V gene sequence: CDR1 SGHTA, CDR2 FQGNSA. CDR3: CASSLLWNTGELFF. In nucleotides, the CDR3 is TGTGCCAGCAGCTTACTTTGGAACACCGGGGAGCTGTTTTTT.

This clone appeared a few times. This same CDR3 is encoded by further DNA sequences in the sample. CDR3 protein: CASSSGYGYTF. The CDR3 bases are TGTGCCAGCAGTTCAGGGTATGGCTACACCTTC. The chain recombines TRBV6-5 with TRBJ1-2, with D perhaps matching TRBD1 (5 bases). Germline V gene sequence: CDR1 MNHEY, CDR2 SVGAGI. V lost 4 bases to trimming and J lost 5 bases, with 5 bases between them. This CDR3 contains 11 residues.

This clone was counted at least ten times. The chain uses TRBV4-1 and TRBJ1-5; 8 nucleotides line up with TRBD1. The CDR3 runs 14 residues. Germline assignment: CDR1 MGHRA and CDR2 YSYEKL. Germline trimming cut 3 bases from V and 6 bases from J; bases unmatched to any gene: 4. The CDR3 sequence: CASSQTGDLQPQHF. The DNA of the CDR3 is TGCGCCAGCAGCCAGACAGGGGATCTTCAGCCCCAGCATTTT.

This clone was counted between two and nine times. The rearrangement uses TRBV7-2 and TRBJ2-2; 7 positions match TRBD1. Germline V gene lookup returns CDR1 SGHTA and CDR2 FQGNSA. The CDR3 totals 14 residues. The V segment lost 1 base and the J segment 6 bases; nucleotides outside the gene matches: 2. The CDR3 bases are TGTGCCAGCAGCTTAGGGGGACAGTCCGGGGAGCTGTTTTTT. It translates to CASSLGGQSGELFF.

This clone was counted only a few times. J is TRBJ1-1 and V is TRBV28; TRBD1 is a possible D gene (5 bases). The CDR3 extends over 11 amino acids. Germline V gene sequence: CDR1 MDHEN, CDR2 SYDVKM. Written as DNA, the CDR3 is TGTGCGGTCGGGACTCGACGGGAAGCTTTCTTT. Translated: CAVGTRREAFF.

The chain combines TRBV4-2 with TRBJ1-2; 7 bases line up with TRBD1. Germline V CDR1 and CDR2: LGHNA, YNFKEQ. Unmatched junction bases numbered 16, after V lost 5 bases and J lost 7 bases. There are 16 residues in the CDR3. The CDR3 region has the DNA TGTGCCAGCAGCAATCCGGGACAGCTGAATCTTGGTGGCTACACCTTC. It is translated as CASSNPGQLNLGGYTF.

Notes on this clone: The sample carries other DNA sequences with the same CDR3. The chain uses TRBV7-9 and TRBJ1-1; D gene unclear. There are 14 residues in the CDR3. With 1 base removed from V and 1 base from J, the gap between germline ends came to 7 bases. The germline CDR1 and CDR2 sequences are SEHNR and FQNEAQ (reference sequence). The CDR3, as DNA: TGTGCCAGCAGCTTAGAAAGACAGAACACTGAAGCTTTCTTT. Translating it yields CASSLERQNTEAFF.

This clone was detected a few times. This chain uses TRBV28 with TRBJ2-5; D perhaps matches TRBD1 (5 bases). Germline loops: CDR1 MDHEN, CDR2 SYDVKM. This CDR3 has 14 residues. V lost 6 bases to trimming and J lost 2 bases, with 13 bases between them. Here the CDR3 reads CASSPRQLQETQYF. The CDR3 DNA sequence: TGTGCCAGCAGCCCCCGACAGCTACAAGAGACCCAGTACTTC.

The chain employs TRBV6-1 and TRBJ1-4, with a possible D match to TRBD1 (6 bases). CDR3 length: 14 amino acids. V dropped 8 bases and J dropped 3 bases, with 13 bases sitting between them. The germline V gene has CDR1 MNHNS and CDR2 SASEGT. CDR3 loop: CASGAGAANEKLFF. Here the CDR3 DNA reads TGTGCCAGCGGAGCAGGGGCGGCTAATGAAAAACTGTTTTTT.

The V and J genes are TRBV5-1 and TRBJ2-6, with D possibly matching TRBD2 (6 bases). In germline, CDR1 is SGHRS, CDR2 YFSETQ. The CDR3 runs to 15 residues. V lost 7 bases to trimming and J lost 0 bases, with 11 bases between them. The DNA for the CDR3 is TGCGCCAGCCAGCTGGGGGGCTCTGGGGCCAACGTCCTGACTTTC. Protein product: CASQLGGSGANVLTF.

This clone was seen a few times. The chain is built from TRBV5-4 and TRBJ2-7, with 7 positions matching TRBD2. Germline values: CDR1 SGHNT, CDR2 YYREEE (reference sequence). This CDR3 is 15 amino acids long. V was pared by 0 bases and J by 0 bases, with 3 bases of the junction left unmatched. CDR3 in amino acids: CASSLAGLDSYEQYF. Written as DNA, the CDR3 is TGTGCCAGCAGCTTGGCAGGACTAGACTCCTACGAGCAGTACTTC. The entire variable domain, with the rest obtained from reference TRBV5-4 and TRBJ2-7, is as follows: ETGVTQSPTHLIKTRGQQVTLRCSSQSGHNTVSWYQQALGQGPQFIFQYYREEENGRGNFPPRFSGLQFPNYSSELNVNALELDDSALYLCASSLAGLDSYEQYFGPGTRLTVT.

This clone appeared a few times. The chain employs TRBV7-9 and TRBJ2-7; TRBD1 is a possible D gene (9 bases). The CDR3 runs 15 residues. V lost 5 bases and J lost 3, with 17 bases in between. CDR1 and CDR2 (germline): SEHNR, FQNEAQ (reference sequence). CDR3 region: CASSPGGTGIYEQYF. The DNA of the CDR3 is TGTGCCAGCAGCCCGGGGGGGACAGGGATCTACGAGCAGTACTTC.

The V and J genes are TRBV4-1 and TRBJ2-1, with 9 bases that match TRBD1. The J segment lost 9 bases and the V segment lost 5 bases, leaving 14 bases of the junction unmatched. The germline V gene encodes CDR1 MGHRA and CDR2 YSYEKL. The CDR3 has 16 amino acids. The CDR3 sequence is CASSRRIPGQGGEQFF. The CDR3 coding sequence is TGCGCCAGCAGCAGAAGGATTCCGGGACAGGGCGGTGAGCAGTTCTTC.

This clone was counted between two and nine times. The chain joins TRBV30 to TRBJ1-1; D gene uncertain. The CDR3 runs 13 residues. Germline CDR1 and CDR2: GTSNPN and SVGIG (reference sequence). Trimming took 3 bases from V and 2 from J, leaving 10 bases between them. DNA for the CDR3: TGTGCCTGGAGGACTCATAAAAACACTGAAGCTTTCTTT. This translates into CAWRTHKNTEAFF.

This clone showed up just a few times. V and J are TRBV6-6 and TRBJ1-2; D is uncertain. The CDR3 is made up of 13 amino acids. V was trimmed by 5 bases and J by 3 bases, leaving 10 bases between them. CDR1 is MNHNY and CDR2 is SVGAGI in the germline V gene (reference sequence). The CDR3 loop reads CASSRSQDYGYTF. The CDR3 bases are TGTGCCAGCAGTCGTTCGCAGGACTATGGCTACACCTTC.

A single count supports this clone. The chain uses TRBV5-1 and TRBJ2-3; the match to TRBD1 covers 7 bases. The V and J ends lost 7 bases and 5 bases, in that order; junction bases with no gene match: 10. The CDR3 is 14 amino acids. Germline V lookup: CDR1 SGHRS, CDR2 YFSETQ. In DNA form, the CDR3 reads TGCGCCAGCGGCGAGACAGGGTACAAAGATACGCAGTATTTT. Amino acid sequence: CASGETGYKDTQYF.

There are a few counts of this clone. The genes are TRBV18 and TRBJ2-7; 8 positions match TRBD1. This CDR3 contains 18 residues. The V segment lost 0 bases and the J segment 0 bases; nucleotides outside the gene matches: 10. Germline CDR1 is KGHSH and CDR2 is LQKENI. The CDR3 loop is CASSPPTGDDLSSYEQYF. The CDR3 DNA follows: TGTGCCAGCTCACCACCGACAGGGGATGACCTATCCTCCTACGAGCAGTACTTC.

This clone was seen a handful of times. The missing conserved phenylalanine or tryptophan at the end of this CDR3 makes a read error likely. No DNA is shown, since the ends of the CDR3 on it are uncertain; the CDR3 is the one TCRdb lists. The sample contains more than one DNA sequence encoding this CDR3. V is TRBV6-4 and J is TRBJ2-3; the DNA was not compared with TRBD2, the D call given in the table. The CDR3 extends over 14 residues, inclusive of both ends. Per germline, CDR1 MRHNA and CDR2 SNTAGT. The CDR3 spells CASSDSGEADTKYL.

This clone was observed a handful of times. The genes are TRBV5-1 and TRBJ2-7; 7 positions agree with TRBD1. The CDR3 is 13 amino acids. The germline V gene has CDR1 SGHRS and CDR2 YFSETQ. The V segment lost 5 bases and the J segment 1 base; nucleotides outside the gene matches: 3. CDR3 loop: CASRSGQSYEQYF. The CDR3 region has the DNA TGCGCCAGCAGGTCGGGACAGTCCTACGAGCAGTACTTC.